This TCR beta chain was sequenced in a study of shared clonotypes between healthy human individuals. Study-level results: Memory subsets had estimated richness that was generally smaller than that of naive subsets. Clonotype sharing among donors, it was expected, would be affected by sequencing depth. The naive CD4 repertoires of several donors were compared, and approximately 5% of clonotypes were shared.

The CDR3 runs to 14 residues. The germline gives CDR1 ENHRY, CDR2 SYGVKD. With 5 bases removed from V and 4 bases from J, the gap between germline ends came to 12 bases. As regards this clone: What it binds is not known.

The assay was immunoSEQ multiplex PCR, and TCRdb's table has in-frame clones only and misses some. The sample records some 350,000 clones, about 74% being singletons. This clonotype originated in a man aged 30 to 39 in good health. Sequenced: memory CD4+ T cells sorted from blood. The subset: CD45RA-negative fraction. The genes are TRBV10-3 and TRBJ2-1; the D gene is possibly TRBD1 (6 bases). The CDR3 nucleotides are TGTGCCATCAGTAGGGGGTCATCATACAATGAGCAGTTCTTC. Protein product: CAISRGSSYNEQFF.